Presented here are 12 T cell receptor beta chains from one specimen sequenced in a study of blood T cell repertoires in COVID-19. The repertoire was sequenced with immunoSEQ multiplex PCR; TCRdb's copy has only in-frame clones and lacks some. Of fewer than 110,000 clones listed, roughly 85% are singletons. The specimen was peripheral blood. Receptor source: a man aged 50 or older in a cohort sampled during active COVID-19.

The chain has TRBV6-2 or TRBV6-3 and TRBJ2-7; 7 positions agree with TRBD1. J gave up 0 bases and V 4 bases, and 12 bases lay outside the gene matches. CDR1 MNHEY and CDR2 SVGEGT come from the germline V gene. The CDR3 runs to 17 residues. CDR3 in DNA: TGTGCCAGCAGTTTAGACAGGAAGGGGGCAAGCTCCTACGAGCAGTACTTC. Encoded protein: CASSLDRKGASSYEQYF.

J is TRBJ1-1 and V is TRBV18, with D unresolved. Per the germline V gene, CDR1 is KGHSH and CDR2 is LQKENI. V lost 6 bases, J lost 2 bases, and 13 bases lay in between. This CDR3 is 14 amino acids long. The CDR3 DNA follows: TGTGCCAGCTCCGGCGGGCAGCTTAACACTGAAGCTTTCTTT. Translation: CASSGGQLNTEAFF.

V gene TRBV7-8 combines with J gene TRBJ1-3; 7 bases align to TRBD1. Germline V gene sequence: CDR1 SGHVS, CDR2 FQNEAQ. V shed 5 bases, J shed 0 bases, and the junction held 7 bases outside the gene matches. The CDR3 spans 16 residues. CDR3: CASSPDRAHSGNTIYF. The CDR3 coding sequence is TGTGCCAGCAGCCCCGACAGGGCCCACTCTGGAAACACCATATATTTT.

The V call is TRBV6-4, the J call TRBJ1-5; D not resolved. The germline CDR1 and CDR2 sequences are MRHNA and SNTAGT. The CDR3 is 15 amino acids. V was trimmed by 4 bases and J by 7 bases, leaving 17 bases between them. The CDR3 DNA sequence: TGTGCCAGCAGTGTATACCACGGGGTAGGCCAGCCCCAGCATTTT. Translation: CASSVYHGVGQPQHF.

The genes are TRBV7-2 and TRBJ2-5; 7 nucleotides align to TRBD1. Germline CDR1 SGHTA, CDR2 FQGNSA. V shed 0 bases and J 4 bases; nucleotides not matched to a gene: 5. The CDR3 spans 15 residues. As DNA, the CDR3 is TGTGCCAGCAGCTTAGCGCATAGGGGGCGAGAGACCCAGTACTTC. Translated, it gives CASSLAHRGRETQYF.

V usage is TRBV6-6 and J usage is TRBJ1-3, with a tentative D call TRBD1 (6 bases). V lost 0 bases and J lost 4, with 10 bases in between. Germline V lookup: CDR1 MNHNY, CDR2 SVGAGI (reference sequence). This CDR3 is 15 amino acids long. The DNA for the CDR3 is TGTGCCAGCAGTTACTCGGGGGGGCGCGGAAACACCATATATTTT. Translation gives CASSYSGGRGNTIYF.

This clone was seen a single time. V is TRBV11-3 and J is TRBJ2-1; 7 positions match TRBD1. The CDR3 is 15 residues long. V dropped 4 bases and J dropped 1; count of bases not matched to a gene: 4. Germline assignment: CDR1 SGHNT and CDR2 YENEEA. As DNA, the CDR3 is TGTGCCAGCAGCTCGGGACAGTTTTCCTACAATGAGCAGTTCTTC. Protein product: CASSSGQFSYNEQFF.

This clone has only a few counts. The chain recombines TRBV29-1 with TRBJ1-1; D unresolved. The V end lost 5 bases, the J end lost 2 bases, and 12 bases lay between the germline ends. Germline assignment: CDR1 SQVTM and CDR2 ANQGSEA. The CDR3 loop spans 13 amino acids. CDR3 sequence: CSVKEQYNTEAFF. The CDR3 bases are TGCAGCGTTAAGGAACAGTATAACACTGAAGCTTTCTTT.

This chain uses TRBV6-5 with TRBJ2-5, with 7 positions matching TRBD1. The CDR3 has 16 amino acids. Trimming cost V 3 bases and J 1 base; bases outside gene matches: 8. Looked up from germline, CDR1 is MNHEY and CDR2 is SVGAGI. DNA of the CDR3: TGTGCCAGCAGTTATCGGGGTCAGGGGGTCCAAGAGACCCAGTACTTC. It yields the protein CASSYRGQGVQETQYF.

This chain connects TRBV18 to TRBJ1-2; TRBD1 aligns across 9 bases. Germline-derived CDR1 and CDR2 are KGHSH and LQKENI. Losses at the gene ends were 3 bases for V and 8 bases for J; bases not matched to a gene: 4. The CDR3 is 13 amino acids. CDR3 in amino acids: CASSPGTGSGYTF. CDR3 in DNA: TGTGCCAGCTCACCCGGGACAGGGTCCGGCTACACCTTC. Filled out from reference TRBV18 and TRBJ1-2, the complete variable domain reads NAGVMQNPRHLVRRRGQEARLRCSPMKGHSHVYWYRQLPEEGLKFMVYLQKENIIDESGMPKERFSAEFPKEGPSILRIQQVVRGDSAAYFCASSPGTGSGYTFGSGTRLTVV.

This chain links TRBV3-1 (or the pseudogene TRBV3-2) with TRBJ2-1, with 10 nucleotides matching TRBD2. This CDR3 has 16 amino acids. The J segment lost 9 bases and the V segment lost 1 base, leaving 9 bases of the junction unmatched. The germline V gene has CDR1 LGHDT and CDR2 YNNKEL (reference sequence). This chain's CDR3 is CASSQGDLAGASEQFF. As DNA, the CDR3 is TGTGCCAGCAGCCAAGGGGACCTAGCGGGGGCAAGTGAGCAGTTCTTC.

The V gene is TRBV11-2, the J gene TRBJ2-3, with 7 bases matching TRBD2. The CDR3 extends over 14 amino acids. V shed 5 bases and J 2 bases; nucleotides not matched to a gene: 4. Per germline, CDR1 SGHAT and CDR2 FQNNGV. CDR3 in DNA: TGTGCCAGCAGCCTGGGGACTATCACAGATACGCAGTATTTT. This gives the protein CASSLGTITDTQYF.